These T cell receptor beta chains were read from a single sample in a study of OX40 agonist ivuxolimab in advanced cancers. Sequencing used immunoSEQ multiplex PCR; TCRdb keeps in-frame clones, though not all of them. The sample holds tens of thousands of clones; 90% to 95% are singletons and the top ten take approximately 4.4%. The sequences come from CD4+ or CD8+ T cells sorted from blood, collected in a trial of the OX40 agonist ivuxolimab. The source is an adult with an advanced solid tumor such as melanoma, head and neck, liver or kidney cancer. The CDR3 runs from the conserved cysteine through the conserved F or W. The D gene is left open where the match is weak. Expanded clones are given a class, and other clones once, few, many or no size at all.

clone size	J gene	V gene	D gene	CDR3 protein	CDR3 DNA
.	TRBJ2-7	TRBV7-9	.	CASSLGGQSEQYF	TGTGCCAGCAGCTTAGGCGGACAATCGGAGCAGTACTTC
.	TRBJ2-1	TRBV9	.	CASSPEGVTPEQFF	TGTGCCAGCAGCCCAGAGGGGGTTACTCCTGAGCAGTTCTTC
.	TRBJ2-5	TRBV27	.	CASRKQGAQETQYF	TGTGCCAGCAGGAAACAGGGCGCCCAAGAGACCCAGTACTTC
.	TRBJ1-4	TRBV15	.	CATSQAEEYEKLFF	TGTGCCACCAGCCAAGCTGAAGAGTATGAAAAACTGTTTTTT
.	TRBJ1-1	TRBV9	.	CASSAEGGTEAFF	TGTGCCAGCAGCGCCGAAGGGGGCACTGAAGCTTTCTTT
.	TRBJ2-1	TRBV27	TRBD2	CASSFSGDYNEQFF	TGTGCCAGCAGTTTCAGCGGGGACTACAATGAGCAGTTCTTC
.	TRBJ2-1	TRBV27	.	CASSSPGPYNEQFF	TGTGCCAGCAGTTCTCCCGGGCCCTACAATGAGCAGTTCTTC
once	TRBJ1-1	TRBV4-1	.	CASSQYIGATEAFF	TGCGCCAGCAGCCAATACATCGGGGCCACTGAAGCTTTCTTT
few	TRBJ2-3	TRBV7-9	.	CASSSSSDRTYIDTQYF	TGTGCCAGCAGCTCATCTTCCGACAGGACCTACATCGATACGCAGTATTTT
few	TRBJ1-2	TRBV7-3	TRBD1	CASSRQGAEGYTF	TGTGCCAGCAGTAGACAGGGGGCGGAGGGCTACACCTTC
.	TRBJ2-3	TRBV28	TRBD1	CASSSGTGVSDTQYF	TGTGCCAGCAGTTCAGGGACAGGGGTATCCGATACGCAGTATTTT
.	TRBJ2-7	TRBV28	.	CASSLTSHLSYEQYF	TGTGCCAGCAGTTTAACTAGCCACCTCTCCTACGAGCAGTACTTC
.	TRBJ1-3	TRBV29-1	.	CSARSGDSGNTIYF	TGCAGCGCCCGATCAGGGGATTCTGGAAACACCATATATTTT
.	TRBJ2-7	TRBV7-9	.	CASSFRGADEQYF	TGTGCCAGCAGCTTTCGCGGGGCCGACGAGCAGTACTTC
.	TRBJ2-2	TRBV6-4	.	CASGPPGASNTGELFF	TGTGCCAGCGGCCCCCCAGGGGCGTCCAACACCGGGGAGCTGTTTTTT
.	TRBJ1-2	TRBV7-3	TRBD1	CASSPTGGGQTVNGYTF	TGTGCCAGCAGCCCGACAGGGGGGGGGCAGACGGTCAATGGCTACACCTTC
.	TRBJ1-2	TRBV5-6	.	CASSGRLDIYYGYTF	TGTGCCAGCAGCGGTAGGCTGGACATTTACTATGGCTACACCTTC
once	TRBJ2-2	TRBV7-9	.	CASSFAGSGELFF	TGTGCCAGCAGCTTCGCGGGTTCCGGGGAGCTGTTTTTT
.	TRBJ2-1	TRBV15	.	CATGTTSYNEQFF	TGTGCCACCGGGACGACGTCCTACAATGAGCAGTTCTTC
.	TRBJ1-5	TRBV28	TRBD1	CASSSLTGGPQPQHF	TGTGCCAGCAGTTCCTTGACAGGGGGCCCTCAGCCCCAGCATTTT
once	TRBJ2-1	TRBV28	.	CASSQRGSSYNEQFF	TGTGCCAGCAGTCAGCGAGGGAGTTCCTACAATGAGCAGTTCTTC
.	TRBJ2-2	TRBV2	.	CASSEALVGLHTGELFF	TGTGCCAGCAGTGAAGCGTTAGTAGGACTCCACACCGGGGAGCTGTTTTTT
.	TRBJ1-5	TRBV21-1	.	CASSKDTGTGGRYSNQPQHF	TGTGCCAGCAGCAAAGACACAGGGACTGGGGGGCGTTATAGCAATCAGCCCCAGCATTTT
.	TRBJ2-5	TRBV7-6	.	CASRLTVGETQYF	TGTGCCAGCAGGTTAACAGTAGGGGAGACCCAGTACTTC
.	TRBJ2-3	TRBV4-1	TRBD2	CASMGLAGVPDTQYF	TGCGCCAGCATGGGGCTAGCGGGGGTTCCGGATACGCAGTATTTT
.	TRBJ2-3	TRBV9	TRBD2	CASSEGLADTDTQYF	TGTGCCAGCAGCGAGGGACTAGCGGACACAGATACGCAGTATTTT
.	TRBJ1-1	TRBV15	.	CATSREDRFLEGAFF	TGTGCCACCAGCAGAGAGGATCGCTTCTTAGAGGGAGCTTTCTTT
.	TRBJ2-7	TRBV27	.	CASSYGIYYEQYF	TGTGCCAGCAGTTACGGGATTTACTACGAGCAGTACTTC
.	TRBJ1-1	TRBV5-4	TRBD1	CASSGTGGTEAFF	TGTGCCAGCAGCGGAACAGGGGGGACTGAAGCTTTCTTT
.	TRBJ2-3	TRBV5-4	.	CASSLGRGGDTQYF	TGTGCCAGCAGCTTGGGCAGGGGTGGAGATACGCAGTATTTT
few	TRBJ1-2	TRBV25-1	TRBD1	CASLQGWGYGYTF	TGTGCCAGCCTACAGGGGTGGGGCTATGGCTACACCTTC
.	TRBJ1-1	TRBV7-3	TRBD1	CASSLFGTGGGTEAFF	TGTGCCAGCAGCTTATTTGGGACAGGGGGCGGCACTGAAGCTTTCTTT
.	TRBJ1-5	TRBV7-9	.	CASSLDGYQPQHF	TGTGCCAGCAGCCTGGATGGGTATCAGCCCCAGCATTTT
.	TRBJ2-1	TRBV19	.	CASSIVGGGYNEQFF	TGTGCCAGTAGTATAGTTGGAGGGGGCTACAATGAGCAGTTCTTC
.	TRBJ2-4	TRBV10-2	.	CASIPDSENIQYF	TGCGCCAGCATTCCGGACAGCGAAAACATTCAGTACTTC
.	TRBJ1-1	TRBV27	TRBD1	CASRPTGAEAFF	TGTGCCAGCAGGCCGACAGGGGCAGAAGCTTTCTTT
.	TRBJ2-7	TRBV7-9	TRBD1	CASSLKGGQGGQYF	TGTGCCAGCAGCTTAAAAGGGGGACAGGGTGGGCAGTACTTC
.	TRBJ2-7	TRBV4-3	.	CASSQVVGSSYEQYF	TGCGCCAGCAGCCAAGTAGTCGGAAGCTCCTACGAGCAGTACTTC
.	TRBJ2-1	TRBV7-3	TRBD2	CATSGLAAYNEQFF	TGTGCCACCTCGGGACTAGCGGCTTACAATGAGCAGTTCTTC
.	TRBJ2-2	TRBV19	.	CASSIHGGWTGELFF	TGTGCCAGTAGTATTCATGGAGGGTGGACCGGGGAGCTGTTTTTT
.	TRBJ1-5	TRBV19	TRBD1	CASSISGGYNQPQHF	TGTGCCAGTAGTATATCAGGGGGCTACAATCAGCCCCAGCATTTT
.	TRBJ2-3	TRBV7-8	.	CASSLGVRSTDTQYF	TGTGCCAGCAGCTTAGGGGTCAGAAGCACAGATACGCAGTATTTT
.	TRBJ2-1	TRBV11-3	.	CASSLSQYNEQFF	TGTGCCAGCAGCTTAAGCCAATACAATGAGCAGTTCTTC
.	TRBJ2-1	TRBV5-4	.	CASSPVGLDEQFF	TGTGCCAGCAGCCCGGTGGGGTTGGATGAGCAGTTCTTC